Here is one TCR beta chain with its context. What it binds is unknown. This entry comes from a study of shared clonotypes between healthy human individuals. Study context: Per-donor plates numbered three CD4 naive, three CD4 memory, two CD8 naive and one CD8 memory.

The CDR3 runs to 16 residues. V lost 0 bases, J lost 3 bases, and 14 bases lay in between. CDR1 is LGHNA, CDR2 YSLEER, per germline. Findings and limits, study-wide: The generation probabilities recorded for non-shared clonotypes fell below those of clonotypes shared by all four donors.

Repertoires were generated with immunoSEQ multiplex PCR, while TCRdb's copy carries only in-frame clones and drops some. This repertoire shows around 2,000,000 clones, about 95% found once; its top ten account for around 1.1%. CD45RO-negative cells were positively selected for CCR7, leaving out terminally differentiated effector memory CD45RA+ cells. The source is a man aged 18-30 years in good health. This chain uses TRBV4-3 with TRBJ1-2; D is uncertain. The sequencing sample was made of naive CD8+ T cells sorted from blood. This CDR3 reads CASSQDPQKVDYGYTF. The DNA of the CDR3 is TGCGCCAGCAGCCAAGATCCCCAGAAGGTAGACTATGGCTACACCTTC.